The present entry profiles one T cell receptor beta chain with its context. The sample originates from a study of OX40 agonist ivuxolimab in advanced cancers. Assay: immunoSEQ multiplex PCR; the TCRdb copy retains only in-frame clones and omits some. The sample carries roughly 86,000 clones, 92% recorded once. CDR1 and CDR2 from the germline V gene are SGHTA and FQGNSA. V lost 0 bases and J lost 9, with 15 bases in between. This CDR3 comprises 15 residues. Sample: CD4+ or CD8+ T cells sorted from blood, taken in a trial of the OX40 agonist ivuxolimab. This rearrangement joins TRBV7-2 to TRBJ1-3, with a weak D call TRBD1 (6 bases). The TCR sequence derives from an adult with an advanced solid tumor such as melanoma, head and neck, liver or kidney cancer. The CDR3 DNA reads as TGTGCCAGCAGCTTAGCCTTGGGGGGGGCGGGCACCATATATTTT. This codes for CASSLALGGAGTIYF. Looking up the rest from reference TRBV7-2 and TRBJ1-3 gives the full variable domain: GAGVSQSPSNKVTEKGKDVELRCDPISGHTALYWYRQSLGQGLEFLIYFQGNSAPDKSGLPSDRFSAERTGGSVSTLTIQRTQQEDSAVYLCASSLALGGAGTIYFGEGSWLTVV.